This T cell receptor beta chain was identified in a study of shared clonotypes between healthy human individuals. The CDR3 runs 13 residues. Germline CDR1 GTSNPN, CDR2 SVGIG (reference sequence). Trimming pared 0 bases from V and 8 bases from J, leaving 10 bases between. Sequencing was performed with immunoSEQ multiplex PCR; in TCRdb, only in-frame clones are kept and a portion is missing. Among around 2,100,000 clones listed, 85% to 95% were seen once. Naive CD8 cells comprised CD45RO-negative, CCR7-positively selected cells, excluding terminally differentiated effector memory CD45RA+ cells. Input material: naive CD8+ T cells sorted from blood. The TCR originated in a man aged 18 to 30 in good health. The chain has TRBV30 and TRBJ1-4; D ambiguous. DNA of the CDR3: TGTGCCTGGAGTGTAATCAATGGAGAAAAACTGTTTTTT. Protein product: CAWSVINGEKLFF.